Listed here are 15 T cell receptor beta chains from one sample, sequenced in a study of blood T cell repertoires in COVID-19. Clones were sequenced by immunoSEQ multiplex PCR, and TCRdb holds only the in-frame ones, with some missing. The profile shows around 270,000 clones, roughly 89% of them singletons. The material sequenced was peripheral blood. The receptors were gathered from a man aged 30 to 39 with acute or convalescent COVID-19.

This clone has just one count. The chain uses TRBV23-1 and TRBJ1-2; 8 positions agree with TRBD1. TRBV23-1 is noted as an ORF with a role that remains uncertain. This CDR3 comprises 14 residues. V was clipped by 6 bases and J by 2 bases; unmatched bases: 5. The CDR3 here is CASRGTGYNYGYTF. The CDR3 bases are TGCGCCAGCAGAGGGACAGGATACAACTATGGCTACACCTTC.

The rearrangement links TRBV6-6 to TRBJ2-2; 7 nucleotides align to TRBD2. In germline, CDR1 is MNHNY, CDR2 SVGAGI (reference sequence). The CDR3 contains 14 residues. V was clipped by 2 bases and J by 5 bases; unmatched bases: 2. The CDR3 is CASSYGRGTGELFF. The DNA for the CDR3 is TGTGCCAGCAGTTACGGGCGGGGGACCGGGGAGCTGTTTTTT.

The J gene is TRBJ2-2, the V gene TRBV5-6; D might be TRBD1 (6 bases). The length of the CDR3 is 16 residues. Germline CDR1 reads SGHDT; CDR2 reads YYEEEE. V lost 2 bases and J lost 6, with 17 bases in between. In DNA form, the CDR3 reads TGTGCCAGCAGCTTCAGGGGAATATTGGACGCCGGGGAGCTGTTTTTT. It translates to CASSFRGILDAGELFF.

The CDR3 region has the DNA TGTGCCTGGGTAGACAGGGGCTCTGGAAACACCATATATTTT. This translates into CAWVDRGSGNTIYF. The gene calls are TRBV30 and TRBJ1-3; 8 positions match TRBD1. CDR3 length: 14 amino acids. CDR1 is GTSNPN and CDR2 is SVGIG in the germline V gene (reference sequence). Germline trimming cut 5 bases from V and 0 bases from J; bases unmatched to any gene: 3.

CDR3 sequence reads: CASSHGQGEGTEAFF. The DNA of the CDR3 is TGTGCCAGCAGCCACGGACAGGGCGAAGGGACTGAAGCTTTCTTT. The gene calls are TRBV7-3 and TRBJ1-1; 8 bases are shared with TRBD1. With V trimmed by 5 bases and J by 5 bases, 10 bases remained unmatched. There are 15 residues in the CDR3. CDR1 and CDR2 from the germline V gene are SGHTA and FQGTGA. The variable domain in full, completed from reference TRBV7-3 and TRBJ1-1, reads GAGVSQTPSNKVTEKGKYVELRCDPISGHTALYWYRQSLGQGPEFLIYFQGTGAADDSGLPNDRFFAVRPEGSVSTLKIQRTERGDSAVYLCASSHGQGEGTEAFFGQGTRLTVV.

The V gene is TRBV12-3 or TRBV12-4, the J gene TRBJ1-5, with D possibly TRBD1 on 5 matching bases. The CDR3 has 13 amino acids. The germline V and J ends were trimmed by 3 bases and 5 bases, with 8 bases remaining between them. The CDR3 bases are TGTGCCAGCAGTTTCTCAGGGCATCAGCCCCAGCATTTT. Its protein product is CASSFSGHQPQHF.

The V call is TRBV28, the J call TRBJ2-7, with 8 bases lining up with TRBD1. CDR1 is MDHEN, CDR2 SYDVKM, per germline. Trimming took 6 bases from V and 2 from J; bases not matched to a gene: 9. The CDR3 loop spans 15 amino acids. Here the CDR3 DNA reads TGTGCCAGCAGGGAGAACAGGGGGTCCGCCTACGAGCAGTACTTC. It yields the protein CASRENRGSAYEQYF.

The V gene is TRBV19, the J gene TRBJ2-1, with unresolved D. CDR3 size: 15 residues. The V gene lost 3 bases and the J gene lost 4 bases, with 13 bases spanning the gap. Germline V lookup: CDR1 LNHDA, CDR2 SQIVND (reference sequence). CDR3: CASSIIGPLYNEQFF. As DNA, the CDR3 is TGTGCCAGTAGTATTATTGGGCCGCTTTACAATGAGCAGTTCTTC.

The chain carries TRBV7-8 and TRBJ2-7; 8 bases agree with TRBD2. This CDR3 comprises 14 residues. Germline values: CDR1 SGHVS, CDR2 FQNEAQ. J was trimmed by 5 bases and V by 5 bases; bases with no gene match: 8. CDR3 coding DNA: TGTGCCAGCAGCCCCCGGACTAGCAAGGACGAGCAGTACTTC. It translates to CASSPRTSKDEQYF.

V and J are TRBV6-2 or TRBV6-3 and TRBJ2-1; 9 bases align to TRBD2. Germline V gene lookup returns CDR1 MNHEY and CDR2 SVGEGT. The V segment lost 5 bases and the J segment 8 bases; nucleotides outside the gene matches: 10. This CDR3 has 15 amino acids. The CDR3 reads CASSRLSGRGDEQFF. In DNA form, the CDR3 reads TGTGCCAGCAGTAGGCTTAGCGGGAGAGGGGATGAGCAGTTCTTC.

The J gene is TRBJ2-3, the V gene TRBV19, with 7 positions matching TRBD1. The length of the CDR3 is 15 residues. J gave up 3 bases and V 5 bases, and 8 bases lay outside the gene matches. Germline V gene lookup returns CDR1 LNHDA and CDR2 SQIVND (reference sequence). The CDR3 DNA reads as TGTGCCAGTAGTGTAATGGGACAGCCAACAGATACGCAGTATTTT. Protein: CASSVMGQPTDTQYF.

J is TRBJ2-7 and V is TRBV7-2; TRBD2 aligns across 7 bases. In germline, CDR1 is SGHTA, CDR2 FQGNSA. CDR3 length: 15 residues. Trimming took 3 bases from V and 2 from J; bases not matched to a gene: 7. DNA for the CDR3: TGTGCCAGCAGCTTCTTCGGCGGGAGCACCTACGAGCAGTACTTC. This encodes CASSFFGGSTYEQYF. Full variable domain (remainder filled in from reference TRBV7-2 and TRBJ2-7): GAGVSQSPSNKVTEKGKDVELRCDPISGHTALYWYRQSLGQGLEFLIYFQGNSAPDKSGLPSDRFSAERTGGSVSTLTIQRTQQEDSAVYLCASSFFGGSTYEQYFGPGTRLTVT.

In nucleotides, the CDR3 is TGTGCCAGCAGGAGCTTGGGCGTTGAAGCTTTCTTT. Translating it yields CASRSLGVEAFF. The chain joins TRBV6-5 to TRBJ1-1; no clear D. CDR1 MNHEY and CDR2 SVGAGI come from the germline V gene. The ends were cut back, 6 bases at V and 7 bases at J, with 12 bases in the middle. The CDR3 runs 12 residues.

V usage is TRBV28 and J usage is TRBJ2-1; D remains unclear. Trimming took off 8 bases at V and 7 bases at J, with 15 bases between the two ends. Germline values: CDR1 MDHEN, CDR2 SYDVKM. The CDR3 has 13 amino acids. CDR3 in amino acids: CASRRSAQNEQFF. As DNA, the CDR3 is TGTGCCAGCCGCCGGTCAGCGCAGAATGAGCAGTTCTTC. The variable domain in full, with the rest retrieved from reference TRBV28 and TRBJ2-1, is DVKVTQSSRYLVKRTGEKVFLECVQDMDHENMFWYRQDPGLGLRLIYFSYDVKMKEKGDIPEGYSVSREKKERFSLILESASTNQTSMYLCASRRSAQNEQFFGPGTRLTVL.

About this clone: Germline and junction disagree at one end, which may indicate a read error. V gene TRBV11-2 combines with J gene TRBJ2-2; 12 bases are a match to TRBD2. The CDR3 is 14 amino acids. Germline V gene data show CDR1 as SGHAT and CDR2 as FQNNGV. In DNA form, the CDR3 reads TGTGCCAGCAGCTTAGTCCCTAGCGGGGGGGGGCTGTTTTTT. It encodes CASSLVPSGGGLFF.